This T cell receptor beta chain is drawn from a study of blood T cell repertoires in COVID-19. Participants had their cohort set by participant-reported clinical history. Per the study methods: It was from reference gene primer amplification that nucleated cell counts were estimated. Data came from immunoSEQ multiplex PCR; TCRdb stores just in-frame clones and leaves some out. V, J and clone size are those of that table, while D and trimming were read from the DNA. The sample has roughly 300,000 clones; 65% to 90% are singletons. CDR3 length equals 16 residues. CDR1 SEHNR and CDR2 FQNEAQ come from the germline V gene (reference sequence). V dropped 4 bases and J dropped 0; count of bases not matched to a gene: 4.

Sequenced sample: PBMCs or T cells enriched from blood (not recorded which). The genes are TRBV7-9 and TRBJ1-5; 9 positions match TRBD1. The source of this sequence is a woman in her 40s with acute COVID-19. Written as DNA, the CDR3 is TGTGCCAGCAGCTCCGGACAGGGGAGTAGCAATCAGCCCCAGCATTTT. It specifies CASSSGQGSSNQPQHF.